The T cell receptor (beta chain) described here comes from a study of T cells after yellow fever vaccination (dated by TCRdb to the late 2010s). Concerning the study at large: The SMART-Seq v4 Ultra Low Input RNA kit was used to prepare libraries from fractions with low cell numbers. Bulk PBMC replicates and cell subsets were isolated from blood drawn at multiple timepoints before and after both primary and secondary immunization. Two healthy male donors, one aged 18 to 29 and one aged 30 to 40 years, made up the cohort. Bulk TCR alpha and beta repertoires were sequenced longitudinally to track T-cell clones before and after primary and booster YFV17D yellow fever vaccination.

The meaning of the sample's treatment or condition label: live attenuated yellow fever vaccine strain. At each blood-draw timepoint, two biological replicates of bulk PBMCs were obtained. A standard Ficoll-Paque protocol was used to isolate PBMCs from peripheral blood. TriZol was used to extract RNA from bulk PBMCs, CD4 and CD8 fractions, and dextramer-positive and dextramer-negative fractions. Points the paper makes about the study in general: A small share of clonotypes was detected in both CD4 and CD8 compartments, with the overlap likely arising from convergent recombination. FACS-sorted repertoires could contain abundant contaminating clonotypes from the bulk population, so computational filtering was required. The secondary T-cell response was found to be weaker but faster than the primary response, with a peak reached on day 5 rather than on day 15. Most clones expanded after primary vaccination were re-detected after the booster (about 96% of CD4 and roughly 87% of CD8), suggesting broad memory maintenance. The study included only a couple of donors, which limits how far the findings can be generalized.

About this clonotype itself: Its binding antigen is unknown. One base away there is no much larger clone; base qualities are not given.

Including cysteine and phenylalanine, the CDR3 has 15 amino acids. Only the CDR3 portion is preserved as DNA: 45 bases, with reading frame beginning at the first base. V is cut by 8 bases and J by 4 bases, and the space between the germline ends is 18 bases. As encoded in the germline V gene (reference sequence), CDR1 is MNHEY while CDR2 is SMNVEV. Sequenced using an Illumina NovaSeq 6000. TCR cDNA was synthesized by 5'RACE template switching, which introduced a universal primer site and unique molecular identifiers. Priming for cDNA synthesis came from both the TCR alpha and TCR beta constant segments. Libraries were amplified in two PCR steps, with sample barcodes and sequencing adapters added in the second step. Sequencing of libraries was performed on Illumina HiSeq 2500 (2x100 bp) or NovaSeq (2x150 bp). Per the source publication's procedure: MIGEC handled demultiplexing of reads and collapsing into UMI consensus sequences, while MiXCR performed V(D)J alignment. Vaccine-responding clonotypes were identified with edgeR using replicate PBMC samples, with FDR below 0.01 and a log2 fold change above 5 up to day 15 being required. CD4 or CD8 identity was assigned to each bulk clonotype according to whether the clonotype was present at higher abundance in the sequenced CD4 repertoire or the sequenced CD8 repertoire. TCRdb reanalyzed the raw reads on its own, using fastp at Q25 for trimming and MiXCR for clone calling, and kept in-frame beta chains. Every distinct CDR3 protein forms one entry, paired with its most common genes and DNA. These V and J calls originate from TCRdb's pipeline instead of the authors' own analysis. This sample lists a few hundred thousand distinct CDR3 sequences; around 4% were detected once. About a quarter of the sample is in the top ten clones.

Sequenced material: PBMCs, taken on the day of the yellow fever booster vaccination. The sequence is built from TRBV27 and TRBJ2-1, and TRBD1 may be the D gene, going by 8 matching bases. This sequence was found in a man aged 18 to 30 who received the YFV17D yellow fever vaccine. The CDR3 region has the sequence CASGNRGTTYNEQFF. The nucleotide sequence reads TGTGCCAGCGGAAACAGGGGGACTACTTACAATGAGCAGTTCTTC.